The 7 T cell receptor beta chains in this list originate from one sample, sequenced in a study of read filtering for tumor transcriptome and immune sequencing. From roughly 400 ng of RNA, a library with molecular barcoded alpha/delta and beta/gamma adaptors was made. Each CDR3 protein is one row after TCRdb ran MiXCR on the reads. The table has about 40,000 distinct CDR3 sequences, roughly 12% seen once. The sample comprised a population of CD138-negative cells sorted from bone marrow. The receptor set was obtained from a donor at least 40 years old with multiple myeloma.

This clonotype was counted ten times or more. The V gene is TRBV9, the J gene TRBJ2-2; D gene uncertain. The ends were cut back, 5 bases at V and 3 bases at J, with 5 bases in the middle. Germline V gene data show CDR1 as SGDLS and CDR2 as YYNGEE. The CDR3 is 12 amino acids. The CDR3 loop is CASSRDTGELFF. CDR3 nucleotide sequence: TGTGCCAGCAGTCGGGACACCGGGGAGCTGTTTTTT. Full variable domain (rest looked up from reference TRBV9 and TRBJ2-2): DSGVTQTPKHLITATGQRVTLRCSPRSGDLSVYWYQQSLDQGLQFLIQYYNGEERAKGNILERFSAQQFPDLHSELNLSSLELGDSALYFCASSRDTGELFFGEGSRLTVL.

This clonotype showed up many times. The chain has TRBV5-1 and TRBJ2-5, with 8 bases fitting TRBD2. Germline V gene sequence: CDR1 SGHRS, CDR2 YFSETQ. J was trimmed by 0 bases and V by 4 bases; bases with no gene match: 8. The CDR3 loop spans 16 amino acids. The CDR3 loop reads CASSPGGAINQETQYF. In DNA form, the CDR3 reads TGCGCCAGCAGCCCCGGGGGGGCAATCAACCAAGAGACCCAGTACTTC.

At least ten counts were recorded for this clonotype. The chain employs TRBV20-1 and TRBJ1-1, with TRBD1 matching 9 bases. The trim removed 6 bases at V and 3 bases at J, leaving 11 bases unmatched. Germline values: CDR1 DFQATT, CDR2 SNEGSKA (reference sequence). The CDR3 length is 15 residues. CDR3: CSAASYRGLDTEAFF. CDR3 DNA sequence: TGCAGTGCGGCTTCCTACAGGGGGCTAGACACTGAAGCTTTCTTT.

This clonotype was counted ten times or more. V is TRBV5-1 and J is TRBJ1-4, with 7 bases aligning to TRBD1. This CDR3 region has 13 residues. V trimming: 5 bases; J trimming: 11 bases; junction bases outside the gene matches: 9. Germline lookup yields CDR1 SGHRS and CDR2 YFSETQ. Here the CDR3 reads CASRSTGKAKLFF. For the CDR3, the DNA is TGCGCCAGCAGATCGACAGGGAAGGCGAAACTGTTTTTT. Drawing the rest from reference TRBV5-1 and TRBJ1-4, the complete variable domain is KAGVTQTPRYLIKTRGQQVTLSCSPISGHRSVSWYQQTPGQGLQFLFEYFSETQRNKGNFPGRFSGRQFSNSRSEMNVSTLELGDSALYLCASRSTGKAKLFFGSGTQLSVL.

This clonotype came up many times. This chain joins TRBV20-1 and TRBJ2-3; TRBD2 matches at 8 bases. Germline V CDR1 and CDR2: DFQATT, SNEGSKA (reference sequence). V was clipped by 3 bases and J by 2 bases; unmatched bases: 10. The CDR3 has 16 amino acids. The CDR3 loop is CSASGSGGSSTDTQYF. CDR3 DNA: TGCAGTGCTAGTGGGAGCGGGGGATCATCCACAGATACGCAGTATTTT.

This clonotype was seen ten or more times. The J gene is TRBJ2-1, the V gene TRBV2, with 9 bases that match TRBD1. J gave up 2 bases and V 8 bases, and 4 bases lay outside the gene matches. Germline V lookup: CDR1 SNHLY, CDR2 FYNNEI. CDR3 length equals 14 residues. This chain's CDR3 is CASGRDRAYNEQFF. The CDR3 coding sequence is TGTGCCAGCGGACGGGACAGGGCCTACAATGAGCAGTTCTTC.

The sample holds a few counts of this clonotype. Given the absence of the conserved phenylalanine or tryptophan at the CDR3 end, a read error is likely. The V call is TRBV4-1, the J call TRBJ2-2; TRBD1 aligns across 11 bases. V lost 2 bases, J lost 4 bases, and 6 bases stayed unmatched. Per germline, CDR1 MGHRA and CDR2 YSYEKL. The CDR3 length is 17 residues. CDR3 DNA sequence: TGCGCCAGCAGCCAACGGGACAGGGGGGGCGGCACCGGGGAGCTGTTTTCT. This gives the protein CASSQRDRGGGTGELFS.